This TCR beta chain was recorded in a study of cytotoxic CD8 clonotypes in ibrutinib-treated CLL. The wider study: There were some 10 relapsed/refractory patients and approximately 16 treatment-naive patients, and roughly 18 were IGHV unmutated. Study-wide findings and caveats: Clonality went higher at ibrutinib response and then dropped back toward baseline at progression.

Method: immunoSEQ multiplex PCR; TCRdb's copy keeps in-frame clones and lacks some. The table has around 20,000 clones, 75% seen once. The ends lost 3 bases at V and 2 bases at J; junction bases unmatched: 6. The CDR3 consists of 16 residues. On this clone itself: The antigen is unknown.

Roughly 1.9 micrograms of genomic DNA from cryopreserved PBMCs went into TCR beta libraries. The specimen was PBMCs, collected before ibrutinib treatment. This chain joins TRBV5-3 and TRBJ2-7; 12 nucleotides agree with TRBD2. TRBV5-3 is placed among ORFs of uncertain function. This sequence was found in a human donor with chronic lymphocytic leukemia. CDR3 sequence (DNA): TGTGCCAGAAGCTCGCTGACTAGCGGGAGACCCTACGAGCAGTACTTC. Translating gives CARSSLTSGRPYEQYF.